These 15 T cell receptor beta chains were sequenced from one sample in a study of CD4 T cells in relation to SARS-CoV-2 and coronaviruses. CD4+ T cells from unexposed donors were obtained before the COVID-19 pandemic (2011-2018). After nine to ten days of culture, CD4+ T cells were isolated. No antigen has been identified for these receptors. TCRdb keeps only in-frame clones here, not all; method: immunoSEQ multiplex PCR. In the table there are 15,000 to 20,000 clones, around 73% of which are singletons. The sample consisted of CD4+ T cells from PBMCs, cultured in vitro. The receptors derive from a human donor in good health.

V gene TRBV5-8 combines with J gene TRBJ2-5; a possible D gene is TRBD2 (5 bases). CDR3 length equals 15 residues. V lost 3 bases, J lost 5 bases, and 17 bases lay in between. The germline gives CDR1 SGHTS, CDR2 YDEGEE. Here the CDR3 DNA reads TGTGCCAGCAGCTCGGGGTCGTTGCCTGGCGAGACCCAGTACTTC. Protein product: CASSSGSLPGETQYF. The full variable domain, completed using reference TRBV5-8 and TRBJ2-5, is EAGVTQSPTHLIKTRGQQATLRCSPISGHTSVYWYQQALGLGLQFLLWYDEGEERNRGNFPPRFSGRQFPNYSSELNVNALELEDSALYLCASSSGSLPGETQYFGPGTRLLVL.

The chain uses TRBV18 and TRBJ2-7; perhaps TRBD1 as D (5 bases). This CDR3 comprises 13 residues. The V end was cut by 4 bases, the J end by 3 bases, with 10 bases between. Germline lookup yields CDR1 KGHSH and CDR2 LQKENI. CDR3 region: CASSLQDSYEQYF. CDR3 nucleotides: TGTGCCAGCTCACTTCAAGACAGCTACGAGCAGTACTTC.

This chain uses TRBV7-3 with TRBJ2-7, with TRBD2 matching 7 bases. Germline CDR1 reads SGHTA; CDR2 reads FQGTGA. Germline trimming cut 1 base from V and 2 bases from J; bases unmatched to any gene: 8. The CDR3 consists of 16 residues. The DNA for the CDR3 is TGTGCCAGCAGCTTAATGAGTACTAGCGCAACCTACGAGCAGTACTTC. This sequence encodes CASSLMSTSATYEQYF.

The rearrangement uses TRBV7-3 and TRBJ2-2; 7 bases map to TRBD2. Germline loops: CDR1 SGHTA, CDR2 FQGTGA. The CDR3 spans 16 residues. V lost 0 bases and J lost 4; bases outside the gene matches: 5. The CDR3 DNA follows: TGTGCCAGCAGCTTAACCACTAGCGCCTTCACCGGGGAGCTGTTTTTT. It yields the protein CASSLTTSAFTGELFF. The whole variable domain, remainder taken from reference TRBV7-3 and TRBJ2-2, is GAGVSQTPSNKVTEKGKYVELRCDPISGHTALYWYRQSLGQGPEFLIYFQGTGAADDSGLPNDRFFAVRPEGSVSTLKIQRTERGDSAVYLCASSLTTSAFTGELFFGEGSRLTVL.

J is TRBJ2-3 and V is TRBV7-3, with D tentatively TRBD1 (5 bases). From germline, CDR1 is SGHTA and CDR2 FQGTGA. There are 14 residues in the CDR3. V lost 1 base to trimming and J lost 3 bases, with 8 bases between them. CDR3 nucleotides: TGTGCCAGCAGCTTAAAGGGGCTAACAGATACGCAGTATTTT. The encoded protein is CASSLKGLTDTQYF.

This CDR3 reads CSVDGGDSHYNEQFF. As DNA, the CDR3 is TGCAGCGTTGATGGCGGGGACAGCCACTACAATGAGCAGTTCTTC. This rearrangement joins TRBV29-1 to TRBJ2-1, with D tentatively TRBD1 (7 bases). Trimming shortened V by 3 bases and J by 3 bases, and 15 bases separated the two germline ends. Germline V CDR1 and CDR2: SQVTM, ANQGSEA. There are 15 residues in the CDR3.

The V gene is TRBV6-5, the J gene TRBJ2-7; 14 bases are a match to TRBD2. Germline V lookup: CDR1 MNHEY, CDR2 SVGAGI. CDR3 length equals 15 residues. Trimming took 7 bases from V and 3 from J; bases not matched to a gene: 5. The CDR3 loop is CASTIGTSGSYEQYF. CDR3 DNA sequence: TGTGCCAGCACCATTGGGACTAGCGGGAGCTACGAGCAGTACTTC.

The rearrangement links TRBV21-1 to TRBJ2-7; the table assigns TRBD2, which was not confirmed against the DNA. TRBV21-1 is noted as a pseudogene. This CDR3 has 15 residues. CDR3 protein: CASSPRYPTHYEQYF. The CDR3 nucleotides are TGTGCCAGCAGCCCCCGATACCCCACTCACTACGAGCAGTACTTC.

This clone appeared a few times. The J gene is TRBJ1-2, the V gene TRBV14; tentative D call: TRBD1 (6 bases). V gave up 0 bases and J gave up 5 bases, with 16 bases separating them. This CDR3 region has 16 residues. Germline assignment: CDR1 SGHDN and CDR2 FVKESK. The DNA for the CDR3 is TGTGCCAGCAGCCAAGATCGGAATGCAGGGGCTTATGGCTACACCTTC. This codes for CASSQDRNAGAYGYTF.

This clone counts as large. The chain combines TRBV5-1 with TRBJ2-7, with 7 bases that match TRBD2. Losses at the gene ends were 4 bases for V and 2 bases for J; bases not matched to a gene: 6. Germline assignment: CDR1 SGHRS and CDR2 YFSETQ. This CDR3 contains 14 residues. Here the CDR3 DNA reads TGCGCCAGCAGCCTAGCGGTTAGGACCTACGAGCAGTACTTC. Amino acids: CASSLAVRTYEQYF.

This chain uses TRBV5-6 with TRBJ2-1; 8 nucleotides match TRBD2. The CDR3 covers 12 residues. V lost 3 bases to trimming and J lost 9 bases; unmatched junction nucleotides: 2. The germline gives CDR1 SGHDT, CDR2 YYEEEE. CDR3 nucleotides: TGTGCCAGCAGCTCCCGGGAGGGTGAGCAGTTCTTC. It is translated as CASSSREGEQFF.

The chain combines TRBV2 with TRBJ2-3; D gene uncertain. V lost 3 bases, J lost 9 bases, and 7 bases lay in between. Germline CDR1 SNHLY, CDR2 FYNNEI. The CDR3 contains 11 residues. The CDR3 here is CASSDFETQYF. The CDR3 bases are TGTGCCAGCAGTGACTTCGAGACGCAGTATTTT.

The chain is built from TRBV19 and TRBJ1-5; D gene ambiguous. Germline-derived CDR1 and CDR2 are LNHDA and SQIVND (reference sequence). V was cut by 3 bases and J by 9 bases, with 18 bases left in between. This CDR3 spans 15 amino acids. DNA for the CDR3: TGTGCCAGTAGTATCGGGTCCGCCCGTGAGGGGCCCCAGCATTTT. It translates to CASSIGSAREGPQHF. The full variable domain, completed using reference TRBV19 and TRBJ1-5, is DGGITQSPKYLFRKEGQNVTLSCEQNLNHDAMYWYRQDPGQGLRLIYYSQIVNDFQKGDIAEGYSVSREKKESFPLTVTSAQKNPTAFYLCASSIGSAREGPQHFGDGTRLSIL.

The V and J genes are TRBV28 and TRBJ2-7; TRBD1 aligns across 9 bases. From germline, CDR1 is MDHEN and CDR2 SYDVKM. The CDR3 totals 15 residues. Unmatched junction bases numbered 7, after V lost 7 bases and J lost 0 bases. The CDR3 DNA reads as TGTGCCAGCACCGGACAGGGGACCCCCTCCTACGAGCAGTACTTC. Translated: CASTGQGTPSYEQYF.

V gene TRBV11-3 combines with J gene TRBJ2-7; no clear D gene. The germline CDR1 and CDR2 sequences are SGHNT and YENEEA. The CDR3 runs to 17 residues. V lost 0 bases and J 2 bases, leaving 17 bases between the germline ends. As DNA, the CDR3 is TGTGCCAGCAGCTTAGATCGTCGTGAGGCATCAACCTACGAGCAGTACTTC. Its translation: CASSLDRREASTYEQYF.